Shown below are 13 T cell receptor beta chains from a single sample sequenced in a study of blood T cell repertoires in COVID-19. TCRdb keeps only in-frame clones here, not all; method: immunoSEQ multiplex PCR. Among approximately 160,000 clones listed, about 80% were seen once. Sequenced: peripheral blood. Source of these receptors: a man aged 55 to 70 with acute or convalescent COVID-19.

This chain uses TRBV5-6 with TRBJ2-5, with 7 bases identical to TRBD2. Looked up from germline, CDR1 is SGHDT and CDR2 is YYEEEE. The CDR3 has 15 amino acids. The V and J ends lost 0 bases and 1 base, in that order; junction bases with no gene match: 3. This chain's CDR3 is CASSLAGGFQETQYF. CDR3 in DNA: TGTGCCAGCAGCTTGGCCGGGGGGTTCCAAGAGACCCAGTACTTC.

The CDR3 DNA reads TGCGCCAGCAGCCAGGTACCCGGACAGGGCAGCAATCAGCCCCAGCATTTT. Translating it yields CASSQVPGQGSNQPQHF. The chain uses TRBV4-1 and TRBJ1-5, with 8 bases aligning to TRBD1. The CDR3 is 17 residues long. The V and J ends lost 3 bases and 1 base, in that order; junction bases with no gene match: 8. Looked up from germline, CDR1 is MGHRA and CDR2 is YSYEKL.

The chain carries TRBV9 and TRBJ1-2; D remains unclear. Between the trimmed V and J ends, which lost 4 bases and 6 bases, there was a span of 16 bases. Germline V gene data show CDR1 as SGDLS and CDR2 as YYNGEE. The length of the CDR3 is 14 residues. The CDR3 here is CASSPRPHSDGYTF. The DNA of the CDR3 is TGTGCCAGCAGCCCGCGGCCCCATTCGGATGGCTACACCTTC.

The chain is built from TRBV7-2 and TRBJ2-7; D is ambiguous. CDR1 and CDR2 from the germline V gene are SGHTA and FQGNSA. The CDR3 extends over 14 amino acids. The V end was cut by 1 base, the J end by 0 bases, with 7 bases between. The DNA for the CDR3 is TGTGCCAGCAGCTTAGTCGGTCCCTCCTACGAGCAGTACTTC. Its protein is CASSLVGPSYEQYF. Full variable domain (rest looked up from reference TRBV7-2 and TRBJ2-7): GAGVSQSPSNKVTEKGKDVELRCDPISGHTALYWYRQSLGQGLEFLIYFQGNSAPDKSGLPSDRFSAERTGGSVSTLTIQRTQQEDSAVYLCASSLVGPSYEQYFGPGTRLTVT.

The chain employs TRBV3-1 (or the pseudogene TRBV3-2) and TRBJ1-1, with D unclear. Germline CDR1 and CDR2: LGHDT and YNNKEL (reference sequence). The length of the CDR3 is 12 residues. Trimming cost V 1 base and J 8 bases, with 8 bases left between them. The CDR3 nucleotides read TGTGCCAGCAGCCAAGGACTCAGCGAAGCTTTCTTT. It yields the protein CASSQGLSEAFF.

The chain links TRBV13 to TRBJ1-1, with a tentative D call TRBD1 (6 bases). Germline-derived CDR1 and CDR2 are PRHDT and FYEKMQ (reference sequence). V lost 5 bases, J lost 4 bases, and 20 bases lay in between. This CDR3 region has 16 residues. CDR3 bases: TGTGCCAGCAGCACCCTCGGCCCCCAGGGGAGCACTGAAGCTTTCTTT. The encoded protein is CASSTLGPQGSTEAFF.

V usage is TRBV5-4 and J usage is TRBJ1-1; TRBD1 aligns across 9 bases. Trimming removed 4 bases from V and 2 bases from J; junction bases left unmatched: 3. Germline lookup yields CDR1 SGHNT and CDR2 YYREEE (reference sequence). The CDR3 spans 14 residues. The CDR3 sequence is CASSGDRVNTEAFF. The CDR3 nucleotides are TGTGCCAGCAGCGGGGACAGGGTTAACACTGAAGCTTTCTTT.

The chain has TRBV11-1 and TRBJ2-7; 8 bases agree with TRBD1. CDR3 length: 13 amino acids. The V gene end was trimmed by 5 bases and the J gene end by 1 base; junction bases not matched to a gene: 1. Germline V gene data show CDR1 as SGHAT and CDR2 as FQDESV (reference sequence). The DNA for the CDR3 is TGTGCCAGCAGCGGGGACAGGTCCTACGAGCAGTACTTC. This sequence encodes CASSGDRSYEQYF.

The V gene is TRBV5-1, the J gene TRBJ2-3; 8 bases map to TRBD2. Per germline, CDR1 SGHRS and CDR2 YFSETQ. Losses at the gene ends were 3 bases for V and 6 bases for J; bases not matched to a gene: 12. The CDR3 runs 16 residues. CDR3: CASSSGIFKRGDTQYF. CDR3 sequence (DNA): TGCGCCAGCAGCTCAGGGATTTTTAAGCGGGGGGATACGCAGTATTTT.

The chain is built from TRBV9 and TRBJ1-5, with D possibly matching TRBD1 (5 bases). The germline CDR1 and CDR2 sequences are SGDLS and YYNGEE. The CDR3 loop spans 15 amino acids. Deletions cut 4 bases from V and 0 bases from J, with 11 bases between. This CDR3 reads CASSSSGYSNQPQHF. In DNA form, the CDR3 reads TGTGCCAGCAGCTCATCAGGGTATAGCAATCAGCCCCAGCATTTT.

V is TRBV7-9 and J is TRBJ2-7, with a possible D match to TRBD1 (5 bases). CDR1 is SEHNR and CDR2 is FQNEAQ in the germline V gene (reference sequence). The length of the CDR3 is 15 residues. Trimming left V 1 base short and J 0 bases short, with 10 bases between. In DNA form, the CDR3 reads TGTGCCAGCAGCTTAGGTACAGGCCTCTCCTACGAGCAGTACTTC. This sequence encodes CASSLGTGLSYEQYF. Supplemented by reference TRBV7-9 and TRBJ2-7, the full variable domain reads DTGVSQNPRHKITKRGQNVTFRCDPISEHNRLYWYRQTLGQGPEFLTYFQNEAQLEKSRLLSDRFSAERPKGSFSTLEIQRTEQGDSAMYLCASSLGTGLSYEQYFGPGTRLTVT.

V is TRBV9 and J is TRBJ1-1, with a tentative D call TRBD1 (6 bases). This CDR3 region has 13 residues. V gave up 0 bases and J gave up 9 bases, with 12 bases separating them. Germline loops: CDR1 SGDLS, CDR2 YYNGEE. The CDR3 coding sequence is TGTGCCAGCAGCGTAGACTCAGGGGAGAAAGCTTTCTTT. Translation: CASSVDSGEKAFF.

J is TRBJ1-1 and V is TRBV3-1 (or the pseudogene TRBV3-2); 8 bases agree with TRBD1. This CDR3 contains 14 residues. Trimming took 5 bases from V and 1 from J; bases not matched to a gene: 3. Germline CDR1 reads LGHDT; CDR2 reads YNNKEL (reference sequence). The CDR3 is CASSVQGGNTEAFF. CDR3 DNA sequence: TGTGCCAGCAGCGTACAGGGGGGGAACACTGAAGCTTTCTTT.